This T cell receptor (beta chain) appears in the sequencing data of a study of CD8 T cells in Susac syndrome. Study outcomes and limitations: Individuals included in the TCR sequencing and HLA analysis were acknowledged by the study to be relatively few in number.

The CDR3 runs 17 residues. After removal of 1 base from V and 8 bases from J, the junction contained 12 bases not matched to a gene. CDR1 and CDR2 (germline): LGHNA, YNFKEQ. This clonotype was recorded only once. Its target is unknown. Random hexamers served to reverse transcribe roughly 0.5 to 1 ug RNA. Across 54 Vbeta and 13 Jbeta, TCR beta CDR3 was amplified with immunoSEQ multiplex PCR. TCRdb re-called the immunoSEQ multiplex PCR reads through MiXCR, storing one row per CDR3 protein. Here the sample spans around 280,000 distinct CDR3 sequences, roughly 81% being singletons. In blood CD8+ and CD4+ T cells, TCR beta underwent sequencing. In contrast to the negatively isolated CD8+ and CD4+ T cells, TEMRA cells were FACS-enriched.

The chain joins TRBV4-2 to TRBJ2-1; 9 nucleotides match TRBD2. The sample taken for sequencing was CD8+ T cells from PBMCs. The receptor was isolated from a human donor with multiple sclerosis. The CDR3 is CASSQVAAGGGWDEQFF. As DNA, the CDR3 is TGTGCCAGCAGCCAAGTGGCAGCGGGAGGTGGTTGGGATGAGCAGTTCTTC.